Reported below is one T cell receptor beta chain. This sample was included in a study of T cell changes during pregnancy in multiple sclerosis. Per the germline V gene, CDR1 is LGHNA and CDR2 is YNFKEQ. This CDR3 is built from 15 residues. Trimming removed 4 bases from V and 5 bases from J; junction bases left unmatched: 4. The assay was immunoSEQ multiplex PCR, and TCRdb's table has in-frame clones only and misses some. The data show tens of thousands of clones, about 91% seen once. Sequenced here: CD8+ T cells from peripheral blood mononuclear cells, sampled in the second trimester of pregnancy. The clonotype was recovered from a female donor with multiple sclerosis, enrolled in a pregnancy study. The chain has TRBV4-2 and TRBJ2-7; 14 bases align to TRBD2. The CDR3 DNA is TGTGCCAGCAGCCCCCGACTAGCGGGAGGGCACGAGCAGTACTTC. Protein product: CASSPRLAGGHEQYF.